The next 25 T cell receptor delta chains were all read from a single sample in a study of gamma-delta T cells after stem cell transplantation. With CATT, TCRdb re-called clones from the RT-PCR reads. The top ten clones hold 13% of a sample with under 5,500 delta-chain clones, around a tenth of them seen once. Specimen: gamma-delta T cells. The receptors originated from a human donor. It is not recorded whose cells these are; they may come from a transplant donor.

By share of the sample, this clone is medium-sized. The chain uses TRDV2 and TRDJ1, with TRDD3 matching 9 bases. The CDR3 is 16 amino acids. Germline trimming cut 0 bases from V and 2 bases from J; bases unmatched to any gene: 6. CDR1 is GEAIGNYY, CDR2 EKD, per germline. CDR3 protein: CACDTGDWGTTDKLIF. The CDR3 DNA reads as TGTGCCTGTGACACCGGGGACTGGGGGACAACCGATAAACTCATCTTT.

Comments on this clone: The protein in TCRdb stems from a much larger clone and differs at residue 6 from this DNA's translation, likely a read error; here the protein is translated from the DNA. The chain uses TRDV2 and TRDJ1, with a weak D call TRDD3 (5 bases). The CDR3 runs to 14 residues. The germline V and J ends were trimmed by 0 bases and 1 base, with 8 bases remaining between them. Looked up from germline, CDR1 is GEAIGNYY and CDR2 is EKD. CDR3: CACDTALVTDKLIF. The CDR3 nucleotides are TGTGCCTGTGACACCGCACTGGTCACCGATAAACTCATCTTT.

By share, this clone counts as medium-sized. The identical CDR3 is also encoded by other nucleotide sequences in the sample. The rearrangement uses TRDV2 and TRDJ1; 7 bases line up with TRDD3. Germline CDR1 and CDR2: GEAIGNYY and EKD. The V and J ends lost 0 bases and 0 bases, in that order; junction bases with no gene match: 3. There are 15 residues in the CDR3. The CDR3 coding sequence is TGTGCCTGTGACACCCTGGGGGCTTACACCGATAAACTCATCTTT. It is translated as CACDTLGAYTDKLIF.

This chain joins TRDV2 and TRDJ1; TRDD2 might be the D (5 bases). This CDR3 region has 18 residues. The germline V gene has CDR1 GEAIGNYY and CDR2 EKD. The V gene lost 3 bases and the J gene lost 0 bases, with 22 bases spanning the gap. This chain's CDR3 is CACDPLPSRATHTDKLIF. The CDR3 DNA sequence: TGTGCCTGTGACCCTCTTCCCTCTCGAGCTACTCACACCGATAAACTCATCTTT.

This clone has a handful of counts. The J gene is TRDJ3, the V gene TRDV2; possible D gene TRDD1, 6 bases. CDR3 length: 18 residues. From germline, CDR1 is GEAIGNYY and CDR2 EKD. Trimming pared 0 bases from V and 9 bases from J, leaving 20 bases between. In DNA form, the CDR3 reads TGTGCCTGTGACACCCGAGGAAATACCGGGTCTAGCACCCGACAGATGTTTTTC. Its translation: CACDTRGNTGSSTRQMFF.

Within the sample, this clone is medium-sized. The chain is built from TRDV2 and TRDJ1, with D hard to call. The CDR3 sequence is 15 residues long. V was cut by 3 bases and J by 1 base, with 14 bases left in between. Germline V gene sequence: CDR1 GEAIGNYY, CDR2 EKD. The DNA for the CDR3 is TGTGCCTGTGACCCGATGGCGGAGTCCACCGATAAACTCATCTTT. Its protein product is CACDPMAESTDKLIF.

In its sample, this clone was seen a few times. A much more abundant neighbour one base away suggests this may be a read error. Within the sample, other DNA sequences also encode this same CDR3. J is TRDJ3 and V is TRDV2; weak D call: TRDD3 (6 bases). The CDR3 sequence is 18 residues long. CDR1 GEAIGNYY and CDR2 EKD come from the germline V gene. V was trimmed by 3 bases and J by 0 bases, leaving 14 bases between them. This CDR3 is CACDSGMPSSWDTRQMFF. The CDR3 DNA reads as TGTGCCTGTGACTCGGGGATGCCTAGCTCCTGGGACACCCGACAGATGTTTTTC.

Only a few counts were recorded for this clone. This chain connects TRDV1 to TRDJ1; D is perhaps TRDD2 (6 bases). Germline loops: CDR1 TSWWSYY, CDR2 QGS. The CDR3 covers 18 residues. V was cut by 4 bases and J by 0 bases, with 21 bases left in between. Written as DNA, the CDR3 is TGTGCTCTTGGGGCCCCCGGCCTTCCAGTCACATACACCGATAAACTCATCTTT. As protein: CALGAPGLPVTYTDKLIF.

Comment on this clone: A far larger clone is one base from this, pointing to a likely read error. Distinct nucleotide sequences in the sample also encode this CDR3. The CDR3 nucleotides are TGTGCCTGTGACACCGTTGGGACTGATACCGATAAACTCATCTTT. Translating it yields CACDTVGTDTDKLIF. V and J are TRDV2 and TRDJ1; D ambiguous. Germline lookup yields CDR1 GEAIGNYY and CDR2 EKD. Trimming pared 0 bases from V and 2 bases from J, leaving 12 bases between. The CDR3 extends over 15 amino acids.

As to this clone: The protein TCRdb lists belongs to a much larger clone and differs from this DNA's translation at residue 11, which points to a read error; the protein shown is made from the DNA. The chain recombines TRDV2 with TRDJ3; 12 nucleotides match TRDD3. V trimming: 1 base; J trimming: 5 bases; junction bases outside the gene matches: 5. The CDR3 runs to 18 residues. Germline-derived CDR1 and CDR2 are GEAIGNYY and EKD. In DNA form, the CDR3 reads TGTGCCTGTGACACGATACTGGGGGATACCCGGGACACCCGACAGATGTTTTTC. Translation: CACDTILGDTRDTRQMFF.

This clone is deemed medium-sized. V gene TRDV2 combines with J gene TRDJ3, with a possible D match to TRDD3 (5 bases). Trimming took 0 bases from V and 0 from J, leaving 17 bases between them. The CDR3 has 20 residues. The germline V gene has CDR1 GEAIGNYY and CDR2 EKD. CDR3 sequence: CACDTGPGGPSSWDTRQMFF. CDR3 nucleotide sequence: TGTGCCTGTGACACCGGGCCCGGGGGTCCGAGCTCCTGGGACACCCGACAGATGTTTTTC.

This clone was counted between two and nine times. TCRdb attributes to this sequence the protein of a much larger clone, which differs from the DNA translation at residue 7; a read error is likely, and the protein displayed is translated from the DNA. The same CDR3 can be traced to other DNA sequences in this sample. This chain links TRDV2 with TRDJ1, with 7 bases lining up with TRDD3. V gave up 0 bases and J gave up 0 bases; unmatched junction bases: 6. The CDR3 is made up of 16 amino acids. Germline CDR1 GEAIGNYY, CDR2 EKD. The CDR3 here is CACDTVGIRDTDKLIF. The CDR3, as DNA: TGTGCCTGTGACACCGTGGGGATAAGGGACACCGATAAACTCATCTTT.

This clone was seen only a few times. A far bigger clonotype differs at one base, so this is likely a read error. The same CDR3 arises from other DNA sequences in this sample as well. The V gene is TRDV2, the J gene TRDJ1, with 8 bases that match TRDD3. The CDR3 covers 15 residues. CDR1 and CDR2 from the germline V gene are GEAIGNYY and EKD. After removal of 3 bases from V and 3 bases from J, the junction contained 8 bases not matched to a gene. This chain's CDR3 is CACDHVLGDSDKLIF. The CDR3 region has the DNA TGTGCCTGTGACCACGTATTGGGGGATTCCGATAAACTCATCTTT.

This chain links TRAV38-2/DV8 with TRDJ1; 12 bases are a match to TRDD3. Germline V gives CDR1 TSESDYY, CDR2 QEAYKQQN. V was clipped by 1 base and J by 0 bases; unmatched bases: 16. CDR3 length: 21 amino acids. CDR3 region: CAYRSRLGDTDPPMYTDKLIF. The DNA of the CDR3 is TGTGCTTATAGGAGCCGGCTGGGGGATACGGACCCCCCTATGTACACCGATAAACTCATCTTT.

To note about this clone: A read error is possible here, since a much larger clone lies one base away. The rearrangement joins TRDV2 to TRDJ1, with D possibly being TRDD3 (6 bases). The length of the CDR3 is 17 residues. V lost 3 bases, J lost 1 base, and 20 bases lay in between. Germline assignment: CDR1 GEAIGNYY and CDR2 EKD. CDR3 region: CACDPVSGEGGTDKLIF. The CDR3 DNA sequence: TGTGCCTGTGACCCTGTGTCTGGGGAAGGCGGCACCGATAAACTCATCTTT.

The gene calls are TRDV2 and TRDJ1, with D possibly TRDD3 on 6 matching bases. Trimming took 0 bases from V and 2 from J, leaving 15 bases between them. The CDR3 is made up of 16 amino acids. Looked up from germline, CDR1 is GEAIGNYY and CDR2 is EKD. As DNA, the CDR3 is TGTGCCTGTGACACCGTGGGGGCTACCGTGACCGATAAACTCATCTTT. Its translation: CACDTVGATVTDKLIF.

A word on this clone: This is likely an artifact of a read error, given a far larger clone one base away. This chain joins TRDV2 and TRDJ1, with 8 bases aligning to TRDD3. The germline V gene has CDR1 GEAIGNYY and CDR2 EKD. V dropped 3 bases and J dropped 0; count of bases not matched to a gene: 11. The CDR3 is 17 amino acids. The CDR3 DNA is TGTGCCTGTGACCCAGCCGGTATTGGGGGATACACCGATAAACTCATCTTT. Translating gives CACDPAGIGGYTDKLIF.

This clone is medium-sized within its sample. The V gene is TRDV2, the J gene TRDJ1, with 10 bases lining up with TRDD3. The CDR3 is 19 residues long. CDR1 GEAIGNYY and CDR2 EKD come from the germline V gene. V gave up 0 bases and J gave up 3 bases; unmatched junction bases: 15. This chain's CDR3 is CACDTVLRRLGDIADKLIF. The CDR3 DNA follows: TGTGCCTGTGACACCGTTCTGAGGCGTCTGGGGGATATTGCCGATAAACTCATCTTT.

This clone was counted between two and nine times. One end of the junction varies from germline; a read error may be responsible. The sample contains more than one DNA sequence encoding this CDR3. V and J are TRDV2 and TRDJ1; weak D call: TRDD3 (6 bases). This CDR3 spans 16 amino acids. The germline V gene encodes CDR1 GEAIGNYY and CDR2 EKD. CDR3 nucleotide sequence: TGTGCCTGTAACACCCTGGTGGGGGCCCACACCGATAAACTCATCTTT. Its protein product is CACNTLVGAHTDKLIF.

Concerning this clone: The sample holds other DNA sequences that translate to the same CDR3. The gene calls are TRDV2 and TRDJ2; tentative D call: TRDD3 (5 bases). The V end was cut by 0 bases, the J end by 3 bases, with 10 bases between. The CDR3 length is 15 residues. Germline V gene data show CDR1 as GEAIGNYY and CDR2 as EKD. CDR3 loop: CACDTGGALTAQLFF. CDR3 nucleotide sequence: TGTGCCTGTGACACCGGTGGGGCTCTGACAGCACAACTCTTCTTT.

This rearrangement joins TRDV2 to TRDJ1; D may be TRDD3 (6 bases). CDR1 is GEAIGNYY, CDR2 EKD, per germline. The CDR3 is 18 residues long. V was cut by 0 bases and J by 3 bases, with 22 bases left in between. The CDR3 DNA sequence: TGTGCCTGTGACACCGTGAGTATTGGGGGGACGCGGGCCGATAAACTCATCTTT. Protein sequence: CACDTVSIGGTRADKLIF.

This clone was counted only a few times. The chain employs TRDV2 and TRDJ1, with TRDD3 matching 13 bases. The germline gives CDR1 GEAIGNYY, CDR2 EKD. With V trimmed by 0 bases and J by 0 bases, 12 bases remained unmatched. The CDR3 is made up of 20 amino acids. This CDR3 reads CACDTVPTLGDTGNTDKLIF. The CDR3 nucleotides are TGTGCCTGTGACACCGTTCCTACACTGGGGGATACGGGTAACACCGATAAACTCATCTTT.

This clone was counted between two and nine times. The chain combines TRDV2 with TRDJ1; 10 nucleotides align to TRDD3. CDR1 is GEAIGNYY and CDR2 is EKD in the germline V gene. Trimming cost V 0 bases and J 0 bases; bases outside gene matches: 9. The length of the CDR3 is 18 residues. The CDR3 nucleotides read TGTGCCTGTGACACCATACTGGGGGATCCGCATTACACCGATAAACTCATCTTT. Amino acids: CACDTILGDPHYTDKLIF.

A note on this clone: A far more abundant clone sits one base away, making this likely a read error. The CDR3 is CACDSIAFGGPDTDKLIF. The CDR3 bases are TGTGCCTGTGACAGCATAGCTTTTGGGGGACCAGACACCGATAAACTCATCTTT. V usage is TRDV2 and J usage is TRDJ1; 7 bases match TRDD3. Losses at the gene ends were 2 bases for V and 0 bases for J; bases not matched to a gene: 14. Germline lookup yields CDR1 GEAIGNYY and CDR2 EKD. The CDR3 runs to 18 residues.

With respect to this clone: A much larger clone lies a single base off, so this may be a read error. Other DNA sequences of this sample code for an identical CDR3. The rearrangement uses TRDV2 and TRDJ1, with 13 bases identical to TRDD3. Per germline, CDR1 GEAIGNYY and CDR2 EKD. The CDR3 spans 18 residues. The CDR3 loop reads CACDPLLGDTRGTDKLIF. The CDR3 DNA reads TGCGCCTGTGACCCTTTACTGGGGGATACGCGGGGCACCGATAAACTCATCTTT.